This T cell receptor (beta chain) was recovered during a study of blood T cell repertoires in COVID-19. Study-level information: Italy, Spain and the United States were the sources of the convalescent and acute COVID-19 samples. Sample material is recorded as cDNA or gDNA derived from T cells, B-cell-depleted T cells, or PBMCs.

Per the germline V gene, CDR1 is SGHRS and CDR2 is YFSETQ. The CDR3 consists of 16 residues. V was shortened by 4 bases and J by 2 bases, with 18 bases between the two germline ends. Authors' data handling: Counts of nucleated cells, estimated from reference gene primer amplification, were obtained. Here immunoSEQ multiplex PCR was the method, and the copy in TCRdb shows in-frame clones only, minus some. V and J calls and clone size are those listed in that table; D and trimming were worked out from the DNA. This repertoire shows fewer than 40,000 clones, 70% to 80% found once; its top ten account for around a third.

This sequence was found in an older man with acute or convalescent COVID-19. The rearrangement uses TRBV5-1 and TRBJ2-5; D is possibly TRBD1 (5 bases). Sample: peripheral blood. The CDR3 DNA reads TGCGCCAGCAGCCAAACCGAAAGGGGTGGACAAGAGACCCAGTACTTC. Amino acids: CASSQTERGGQETQYF.